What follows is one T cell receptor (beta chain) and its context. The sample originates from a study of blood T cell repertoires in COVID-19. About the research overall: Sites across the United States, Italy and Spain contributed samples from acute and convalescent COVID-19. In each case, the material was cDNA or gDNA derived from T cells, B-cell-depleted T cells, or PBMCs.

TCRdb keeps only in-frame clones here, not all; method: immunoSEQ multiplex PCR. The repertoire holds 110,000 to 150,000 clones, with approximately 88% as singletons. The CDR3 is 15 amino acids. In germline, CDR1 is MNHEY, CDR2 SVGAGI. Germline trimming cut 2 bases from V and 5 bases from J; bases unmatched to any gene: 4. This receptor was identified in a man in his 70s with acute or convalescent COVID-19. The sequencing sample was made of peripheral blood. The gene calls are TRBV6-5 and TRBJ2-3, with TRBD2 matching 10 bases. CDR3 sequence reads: CASSYTSGVGDTQYF. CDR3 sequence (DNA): TGTGCCAGCAGTTACACTAGCGGGGTTGGAGATACGCAGTATTTT.